This T cell receptor (beta chain) came from a study of identifying expanded T cells in peripheral blood. Data came from immunoSEQ multiplex PCR; TCRdb stores just in-frame clones and leaves some out. The sample comprises some 95,000 clones, 88% of which are singletons, and around 6% rests with the top ten. With respect to this clone: Its antigen is undetermined.

Broader study findings: Clone count variance between approximately 2-week samples rose with total template count.

V lost 7 bases, J lost 8 bases, and 14 bases lay in between. The length of the CDR3 is 13 residues. Germline V gene sequence: CDR1 ENHRY, CDR2 SYGVKD. The rearrangement links TRBV10-3 to TRBJ1-4; D is ambiguous. The source of this sequence is a person between 18 and 75 years old in good health. Source material: blood. CDR3: CAIKSSLEEKLFF. DNA of the CDR3: TGTGCCATCAAAAGCAGCCTGGAGGAAAAACTGTTTTTT.